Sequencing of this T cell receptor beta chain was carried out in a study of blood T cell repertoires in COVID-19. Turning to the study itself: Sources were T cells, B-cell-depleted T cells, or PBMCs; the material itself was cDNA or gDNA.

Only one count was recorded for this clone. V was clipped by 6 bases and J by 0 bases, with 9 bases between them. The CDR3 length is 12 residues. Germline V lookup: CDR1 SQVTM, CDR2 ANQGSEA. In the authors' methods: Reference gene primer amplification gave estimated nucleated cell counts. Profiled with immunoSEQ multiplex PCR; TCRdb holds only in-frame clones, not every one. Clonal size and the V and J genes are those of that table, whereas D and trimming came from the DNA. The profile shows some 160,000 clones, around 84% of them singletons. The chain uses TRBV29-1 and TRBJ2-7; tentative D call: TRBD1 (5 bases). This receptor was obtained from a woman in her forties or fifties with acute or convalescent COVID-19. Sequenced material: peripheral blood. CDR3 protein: CSVTDSSYEQYF. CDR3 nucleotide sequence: TGCAGCGTCACAGACAGCTCCTACGAGCAGTACTTC.